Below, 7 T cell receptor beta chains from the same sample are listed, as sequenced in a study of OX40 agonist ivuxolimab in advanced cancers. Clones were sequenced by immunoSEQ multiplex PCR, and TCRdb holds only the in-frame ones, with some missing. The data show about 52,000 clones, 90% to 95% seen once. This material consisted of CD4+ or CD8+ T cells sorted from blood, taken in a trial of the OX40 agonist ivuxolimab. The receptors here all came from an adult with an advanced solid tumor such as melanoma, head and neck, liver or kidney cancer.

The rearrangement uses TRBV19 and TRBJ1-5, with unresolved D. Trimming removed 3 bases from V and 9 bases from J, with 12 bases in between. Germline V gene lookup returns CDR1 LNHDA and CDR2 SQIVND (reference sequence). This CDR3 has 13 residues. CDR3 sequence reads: CASSITSTPPQHF. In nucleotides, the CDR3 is TGTGCCAGTAGTATTACGTCTACCCCGCCCCAGCATTTT.

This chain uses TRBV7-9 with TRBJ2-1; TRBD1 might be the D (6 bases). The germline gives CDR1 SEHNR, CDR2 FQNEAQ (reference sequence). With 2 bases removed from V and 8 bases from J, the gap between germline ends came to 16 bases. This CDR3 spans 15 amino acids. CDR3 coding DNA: TGTGCCAGCAGCTTAAGCACAGGGAATCGAGATGAGCAGTTCTTC. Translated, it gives CASSLSTGNRDEQFF. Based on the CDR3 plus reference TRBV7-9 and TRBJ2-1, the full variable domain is DTGVSQNPRHKITKRGQNVTFRCDPISEHNRLYWYRQTLGQGPEFLTYFQNEAQLEKSRLLSDRFSAERPKGSFSTLEIQRTEQGDSAMYLCASSLSTGNRDEQFFGPGTRLTVL.

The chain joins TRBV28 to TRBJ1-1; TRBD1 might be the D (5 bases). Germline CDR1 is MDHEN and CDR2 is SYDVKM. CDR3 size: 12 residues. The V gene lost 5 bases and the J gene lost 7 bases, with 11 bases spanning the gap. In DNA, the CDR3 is TGTGCCAGCAGTCGGGGGGGAATTGAAGCTTTCTTT. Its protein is CASSRGGIEAFF.

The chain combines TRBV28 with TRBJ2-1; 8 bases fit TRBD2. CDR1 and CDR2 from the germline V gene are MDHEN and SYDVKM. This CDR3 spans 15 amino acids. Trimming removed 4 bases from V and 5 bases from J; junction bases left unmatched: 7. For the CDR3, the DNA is TGTGCCAGCAGTTGGGAGCGGGAGTACGACAATGAGCAGTTCTTC. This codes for CASSWEREYDNEQFF.

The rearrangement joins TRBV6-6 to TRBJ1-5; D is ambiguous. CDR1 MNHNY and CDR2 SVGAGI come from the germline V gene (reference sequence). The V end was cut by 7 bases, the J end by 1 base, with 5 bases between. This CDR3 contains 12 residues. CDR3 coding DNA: TGTGCCAGCAAAGAAAGCAATCAGCCCCAGCATTTT. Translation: CASKESNQPQHF.

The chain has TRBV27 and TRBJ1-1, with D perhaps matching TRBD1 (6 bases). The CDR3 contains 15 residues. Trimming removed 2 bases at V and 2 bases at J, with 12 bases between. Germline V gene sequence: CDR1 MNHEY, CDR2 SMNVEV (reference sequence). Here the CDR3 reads CASSLIGQPNTEAFF. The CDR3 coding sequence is TGTGCCAGCAGTTTAATAGGACAGCCAAACACTGAAGCTTTCTTT.

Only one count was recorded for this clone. The CDR3 DNA is TGTGCCAGCAGTTACTCGAACAAGGGAAACACCATATATTTT. Its translation: CASSYSNKGNTIYF. The V and J genes are TRBV6-5 and TRBJ1-3; D call uncertain. There are 14 residues in the CDR3. From germline, CDR1 is MNHEY and CDR2 SVGAGI. V dropped 0 bases and J dropped 4 bases, with 7 bases sitting between them.